The source of this T cell receptor (beta chain) is a study of blood T cell repertoires in COVID-19. On the study more broadly: The analysed material was cDNA or gDNA that came from T cells, B-cell-depleted T cells, or PBMCs.

Using immunoSEQ multiplex PCR, the repertoire was profiled, and TCRdb retains in-frame clones only, with some absent. The sample includes 180,000 or so clones, 60% to 85% of them seen just once. V dropped 3 bases and J dropped 11 bases, with 29 bases sitting between them. The CDR3 is 18 amino acids. Germline CDR1 reads MRHNA; CDR2 reads SNTAGT. Sequenced sample: peripheral blood. This TCR derives from a woman aged 45-60 years with active or convalescent COVID-19. This chain uses TRBV6-4 with TRBJ2-1, with a weak D call TRBD2 (6 bases). CDR3 sequence reads: CASSDRVEEGPPPSQQFF. CDR3 bases: TGTGCCAGCAGTGATCGGGTGGAGGAGGGCCCCCCTCCAAGTCAGCAGTTCTTC.